The 21 T cell receptor beta chains given below trace back to one sample, sequenced in a study of CD8 T cells in Susac syndrome. Reverse transcription used about 0.5 to 1 ug RNA and random hexamers. MiXCR, run by TCRdb on the immunoSEQ multiplex PCR reads, gives a single entry per CDR3 protein. The sample holds roughly 140,000 distinct CDR3 sequences, approximately 95% seen once. The sample comprised CD8+ T cells from PBMCs. These receptors all stem from a human donor in good health.

This clonotype was seen only once. The chain has TRBV28 and TRBJ2-7; 8 nucleotides line up with TRBD2. The V gene end was trimmed by 3 bases and the J gene end by 7 bases; junction bases not matched to a gene: 8. This CDR3 has 14 residues. In germline, CDR1 is MDHEN, CDR2 SYDVKM. CDR3: CASSLTGGPEEQYF. CDR3 nucleotides: TGTGCCAGCAGTTTGACGGGAGGGCCGGAAGAGCAGTACTTC.

The chain joins TRBV6-2 or TRBV6-3 to TRBJ2-3; a weak D match, TRBD1 (7 bases). The V gene lost 0 bases and the J gene lost 2 bases, with 12 bases spanning the gap. Germline CDR1 is MNHEY and CDR2 is SVGEGT. The CDR3 has 16 amino acids. The CDR3 spells CASSYSPGGSTDTQYF. CDR3 sequence (DNA): TGTGCCAGCAGTTACTCCCCAGGGGGGTCCACAGATACGCAGTATTTT.

CDR3 protein: CASSLGGGPARTDTQYF. The CDR3 DNA sequence: TGTGCCAGCAGCTTAGGTGGGGGGCCGGCGCGCACAGATACGCAGTATTTT. V gene TRBV11-2 combines with J gene TRBJ2-3, with D perhaps assigned TRBD1 or TRBD2 (6 bases each). V lost 1 base to trimming and J lost 1 base, with 15 bases between them. This CDR3 region has 17 residues. Germline CDR1 is SGHAT and CDR2 is FQNNGV.

V and J are TRBV21-1 and TRBJ2-7; the DNA was not compared with TRBD1, the D call given in the table. TRBV21-1 is a listed pseudogene. The CDR3 has 15 residues. The CDR3 DNA is TGTGCCAGCAGTTCCAGGACAGGGAATGTTGGGGAGCAGTACTTC. It is translated as CASSSRTGNVGEQYF.

This rearrangement joins TRBV7-9 to TRBJ2-3; 7 positions match TRBD1. Trimming at V came to 5 bases and at J to 5 bases, leaving 7 bases not matched to a gene. The CDR3 is made up of 14 amino acids. Germline V gene data show CDR1 as SEHNR and CDR2 as FQNEAQ (reference sequence). The DNA for the CDR3 is TGTGCCAGCAGCCGACAGGGCTTGGAAGATACGCAGTATTTT. Its translation: CASSRQGLEDTQYF.

The CDR3, as DNA: TGCGCCAGCAGCCAAGGAACGGGGTCCCTCTACGAGCAGTACTTC. This encodes CASSQGTGSLYEQYF. The chain couples TRBV4-3 to TRBJ2-7; possibly TRBD2 for D (5 bases). Germline V lookup: CDR1 LGHNA, CDR2 YSLEER. The CDR3 runs 15 residues. V was pared by 1 base and J by 3 bases, with 13 bases between.

The CDR3, as DNA: TGTGCCAGCAGCCAAGATTTCCTCAGGGGAGGAGATACGGTGAACACTGAAGCTTTCTTT. Protein sequence: CASSQDFLRGGDTVNTEAFF. This sequence joins TRBV3-1 and TRBJ1-1, with D possibly being TRBD1 (6 bases). Trimming stripped 0 bases from V and 0 bases from J, with 23 bases between. Germline V gene lookup returns CDR1 LGHDT and CDR2 YNNKEL (reference sequence). This CDR3 contains 20 residues.

The count of this clonotype is one. The chain uses TRBV11-2 and TRBJ2-3, with TRBD2 identical over 8 bases. The germline V gene has CDR1 SGHAT and CDR2 FQNNGV. There are 17 residues in the CDR3. V shed 0 bases and J 4 bases; nucleotides not matched to a gene: 9. In DNA form, the CDR3 reads TGTGCCAGCAGCTTAGATCGACAGCGGGAGCCCCCAGATACGCAGTATTTT. Encoded protein: CASSLDRQREPPDTQYF.

About this clonotype: The junction differs from germline at one of its ends, possibly a read error. This chain joins TRBV4-3 and TRBJ2-1; 8 nucleotides agree with TRBD2. CDR3 size: 14 residues. CDR1 and CDR2 (germline): LGHNA, YSLEER. CDR3 DNA: TGCGCCAGCAGCCAAGATGTCGGTCTGGCGGGAGGTCTCTTC. It encodes CASSQDVGLAGGLF.

The rearrangement uses TRBV5-4 and TRBJ2-3; possible D gene TRBD1, 6 bases. Germline-derived CDR1 and CDR2 are SGHNT and YYREEE (reference sequence). The CDR3 spans 17 residues. Trimming removed 0 bases from V and 2 bases from J, with 16 bases in between. This chain's CDR3 is CASSLVPQDSFTDTQYF. CDR3 in DNA: TGTGCCAGCAGCTTGGTGCCTCAGGACAGTTTCACAGATACGCAGTATTTT.

This clonotype was seen only once. The rearrangement links TRBV5-4 to TRBJ2-1; the match to TRBD1 covers 7 bases. Trimming cost V 1 base and J 8 bases; bases outside gene matches: 9. The CDR3 runs 15 residues. Germline loops: CDR1 SGHNT, CDR2 YYREEE (reference sequence). The CDR3 sequence is CASSLPDRVRHEQFF. The CDR3 bases are TGTGCCAGCAGCTTGCCCGACAGGGTTAGGCATGAGCAGTTCTTC.

This clonotype came up a few times. This CDR3 is CASSPGTSGSDEQFF. The CDR3 DNA reads as TGTGCCAGCAGCCCCGGGACTAGCGGGAGTGATGAGCAGTTCTTC. The chain links TRBV7-9 to TRBJ2-1; TRBD2 agrees at 14 bases. The germline V gene encodes CDR1 SEHNR and CDR2 FQNEAQ (reference sequence). J lost 8 bases, V lost 5 bases, and 5 bases had no gene match. The CDR3 has 15 residues. Full variable domain (rest looked up from reference TRBV7-9 and TRBJ2-1): DTGVSQNPRHKITKRGQNVTFRCDPISEHNRLYWYRQTLGQGPEFLTYFQNEAQLEKSRLLSDRFSAERPKGSFSTLEIQRTEQGDSAMYLCASSPGTSGSDEQFFGPGTRLTVL.

The rearrangement links TRBV9 to TRBJ2-5; possibly TRBD2 for D (7 bases). V was cut by 0 bases and J by 5 bases, with 11 bases left in between. The CDR3 has 14 amino acids. In germline, CDR1 is SGDLS, CDR2 YYNGEE. The CDR3 protein is CASSVEGGSETQYF. DNA for the CDR3: TGTGCCAGCAGCGTAGAGGGGGGGTCGGAGACCCAGTACTTC.

The chain carries TRBV5-1 and TRBJ2-7; D is possibly TRBD1 (5 bases). The germline CDR1 and CDR2 sequences are SGHRS and YFSETQ. Trimming removed 3 bases from V and 6 bases from J, with 7 bases in between. This CDR3 region has 11 residues. This CDR3 reads CASSWTSEQYF. DNA for the CDR3: TGCGCCAGCAGCTGGACATCCGAGCAGTACTTC.

This clonotype was picked up one time. The rearrangement joins TRBV2 to TRBJ2-7; D gene unclear. The CDR3 spans 12 residues. In germline, CDR1 is SNHLY, CDR2 FYNNEI. Trimming removed 6 bases at V and 2 bases at J, with 8 bases between. CDR3 nucleotides: TGTGCCAGCAGGGACGCCGCCTACGAGCAGTACTTC. Translated: CASRDAAYEQYF.

This chain joins TRBV9 and TRBJ1-2; no definite D call. This CDR3 region has 14 residues. CDR1 is SGDLS, CDR2 YYNGEE, per germline. V lost 6 bases and J lost 4, with 16 bases in between. The CDR3 spells CASTPVGDSYGYTF. CDR3 coding DNA: TGTGCCAGCACCCCCGTTGGGGATTCCTATGGCTACACCTTC.

The chain uses TRBV27 and TRBJ2-7; D is possibly TRBD1 (5 bases). V was clipped by 5 bases and J by 6 bases, with 11 bases between them. The germline V gene encodes CDR1 MNHEY and CDR2 SMNVEV (reference sequence). The CDR3 length is 12 residues. This CDR3 is CASSHSGLEQYF. CDR3 sequence (DNA): TGTGCCAGCAGTCACTCAGGGCTCGAGCAGTACTTC.

The chain links TRBV28 to TRBJ2-7, with 7 bases that match TRBD1. V shed 8 bases, J shed 2 bases, and the junction held 6 bases outside the gene matches. Germline-derived CDR1 and CDR2 are MDHEN and SYDVKM. This CDR3 is 13 amino acids long. The CDR3 nucleotides are TGTGCCAGCGCGCCGGGACAGACCTACGAGCAGTACTTC. The encoded protein is CASAPGQTYEQYF.

The rearrangement links TRBV15 to TRBJ2-1; D tentatively fits TRBD1 or TRBD2 (5 bases each). V shed 8 bases and J shed 13 bases, with 15 bases lying between them. This CDR3 is built from 11 residues. Germline V gene lookup returns CDR1 LNHNV and CDR2 YYDKDF (reference sequence). CDR3 DNA sequence: TGTGCCACCGGAGGATGGGACGGCCAGTTCTTC. It yields the protein CATGGWDGQFF.

The chain's CDR3 is CASSGRDGNQPQHF. The CDR3 DNA reads TGTGCCAGTAGTGGCAGGGATGGGAATCAGCCCCAGCATTTT. The V gene is TRBV19, the J gene TRBJ1-5, with D maybe TRBD1 (5 bases). The CDR3 totals 14 residues. Trimming stripped 5 bases from V and 4 bases from J, with 12 bases between. Per the germline V gene, CDR1 is LNHDA and CDR2 is SQIVND (reference sequence).

The chain joins TRBV12-3 or TRBV12-4 to TRBJ1-1; 7 nucleotides agree with TRBD1. J lost 6 bases, V lost 11 bases, and 6 bases had no gene match. This CDR3 has 11 amino acids. The CDR3 DNA reads TGTGCCGACAGGGTTTTGCCTGAAGCTTTCTTT. Its translation is CADRVLPEAFF.